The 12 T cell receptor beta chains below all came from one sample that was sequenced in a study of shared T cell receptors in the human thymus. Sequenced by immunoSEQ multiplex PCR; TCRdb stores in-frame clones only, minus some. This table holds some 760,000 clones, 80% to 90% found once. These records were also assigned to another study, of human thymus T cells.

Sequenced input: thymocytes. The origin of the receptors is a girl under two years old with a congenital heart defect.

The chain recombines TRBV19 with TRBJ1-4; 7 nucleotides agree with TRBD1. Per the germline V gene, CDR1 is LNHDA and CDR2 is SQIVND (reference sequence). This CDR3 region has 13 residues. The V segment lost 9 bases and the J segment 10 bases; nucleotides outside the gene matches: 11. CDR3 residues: CASVGQAVRKLFF. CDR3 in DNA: TGTGCCAGCGTTGGACAGGCTGTCCGAAAACTGTTTTTT.

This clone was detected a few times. The CDR3 region is CASSQRGGKEAFF. CDR3 sequence (DNA): TGTGCCAGCAGCCAGAGGGGGGGGAAGGAAGCTTTCTTT. The chain couples TRBV13 to TRBJ1-1, with a weak D call TRBD1 (6 bases). Germline loops: CDR1 PRHDT, CDR2 FYEKMQ (reference sequence). The CDR3 length is 13 residues. Trimming cost V 5 bases and J 8 bases, with 15 bases left between them.

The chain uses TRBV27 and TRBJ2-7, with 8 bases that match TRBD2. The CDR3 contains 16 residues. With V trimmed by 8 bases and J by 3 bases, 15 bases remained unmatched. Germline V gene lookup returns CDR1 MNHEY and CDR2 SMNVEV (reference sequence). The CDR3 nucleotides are TGTGCCAGCCGCCGGCCGGGAGGGTCCCTTGTCTACGAGCAGTACTTC. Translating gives CASRRPGGSLVYEQYF.

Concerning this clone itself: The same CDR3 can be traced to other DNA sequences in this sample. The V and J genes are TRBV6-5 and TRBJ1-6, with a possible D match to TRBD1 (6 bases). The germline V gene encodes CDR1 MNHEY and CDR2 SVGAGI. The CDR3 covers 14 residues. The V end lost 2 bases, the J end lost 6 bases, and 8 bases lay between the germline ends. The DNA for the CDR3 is TGTGCCAGCAGTTACACAGGGATTAATTCACCCCTCCACTTT. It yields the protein CASSYTGINSPLHF.

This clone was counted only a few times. The CDR3 spells CAISQGVRSPLHF. CDR3 nucleotides: TGTGCCATCAGCCAGGGTGTCAGATCACCCCTCCACTTT. This chain connects TRBV10-3 to TRBJ1-6; maybe TRBD1 (5 bases). Germline V gene lookup returns CDR1 ENHRY and CDR2 SYGVKD. This CDR3 spans 13 amino acids. Trimming took 6 bases from V and 10 from J, leaving 13 bases between them.

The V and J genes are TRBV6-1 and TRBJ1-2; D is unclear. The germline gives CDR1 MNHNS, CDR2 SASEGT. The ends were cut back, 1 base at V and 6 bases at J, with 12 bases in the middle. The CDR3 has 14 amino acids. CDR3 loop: CASSEVESEDGYTF. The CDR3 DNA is TGTGCCAGCAGTGAAGTGGAGTCCGAGGATGGCTACACCTTC.

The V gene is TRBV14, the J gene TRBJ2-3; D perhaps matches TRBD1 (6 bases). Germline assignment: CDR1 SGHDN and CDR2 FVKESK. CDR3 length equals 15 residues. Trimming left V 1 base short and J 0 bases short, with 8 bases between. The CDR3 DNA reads TGTGCCAGCAGCCAAGGGACAGCTAGCACAGATACGCAGTATTTT. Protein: CASSQGTASTDTQYF.

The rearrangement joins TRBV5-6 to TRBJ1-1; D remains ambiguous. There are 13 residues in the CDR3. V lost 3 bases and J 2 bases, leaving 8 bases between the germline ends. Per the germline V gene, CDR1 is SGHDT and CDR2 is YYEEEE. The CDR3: CASSSSYNTEAFF. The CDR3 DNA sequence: TGTGCCAGCAGCTCCTCGTATAACACTGAAGCTTTCTTT.

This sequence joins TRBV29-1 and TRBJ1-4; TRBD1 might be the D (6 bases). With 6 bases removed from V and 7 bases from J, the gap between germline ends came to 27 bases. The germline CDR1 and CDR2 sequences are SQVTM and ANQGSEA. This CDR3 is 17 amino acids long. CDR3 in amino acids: CSVRAETGVKHSEKLFF. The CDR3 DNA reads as TGCAGCGTCCGAGCGGAGACAGGTGTGAAACATAGTGAAAAACTGTTTTTT.

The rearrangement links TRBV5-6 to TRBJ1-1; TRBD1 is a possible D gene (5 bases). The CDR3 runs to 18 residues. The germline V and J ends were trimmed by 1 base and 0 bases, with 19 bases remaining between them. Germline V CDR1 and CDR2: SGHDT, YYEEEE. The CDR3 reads CASSLLWQGRVVNTEAFF. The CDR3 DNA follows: TGTGCCAGCAGCTTGCTCTGGCAGGGTAGGGTCGTGAACACTGAAGCTTTCTTT.

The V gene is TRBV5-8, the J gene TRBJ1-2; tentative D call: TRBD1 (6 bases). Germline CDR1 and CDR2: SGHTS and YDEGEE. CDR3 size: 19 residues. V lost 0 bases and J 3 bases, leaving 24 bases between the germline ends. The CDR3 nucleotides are TGTGCCAGCAGCTTGGGCGGAAACAGGGCCCTGCAAGATGACTATGGCTACACCTTC. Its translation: CASSLGGNRALQDDYGYTF.

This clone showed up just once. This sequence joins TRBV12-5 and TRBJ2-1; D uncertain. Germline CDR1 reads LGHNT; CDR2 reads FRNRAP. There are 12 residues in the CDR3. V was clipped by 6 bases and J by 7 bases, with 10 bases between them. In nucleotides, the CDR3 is TGTGCTAGTGGCCCCTCGTGTAATGAGCAGTTCTTC. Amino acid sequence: CASGPSCNEQFF.